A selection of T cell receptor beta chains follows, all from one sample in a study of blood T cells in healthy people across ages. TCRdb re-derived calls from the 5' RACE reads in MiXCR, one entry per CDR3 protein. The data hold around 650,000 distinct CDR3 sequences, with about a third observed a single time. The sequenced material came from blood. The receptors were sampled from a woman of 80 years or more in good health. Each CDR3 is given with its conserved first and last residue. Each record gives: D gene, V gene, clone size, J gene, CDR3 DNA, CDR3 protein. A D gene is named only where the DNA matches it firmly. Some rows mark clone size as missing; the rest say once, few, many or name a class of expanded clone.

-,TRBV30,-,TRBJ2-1,TGTGCCTGGAGTGTAGGGAGGACACAGAGCTCCTACAATGAGCAGTTCTTC,CAWSVGRTQSSYNEQFF
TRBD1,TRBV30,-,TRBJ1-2,TGTGCCTGGAGTGCCCCGGGGGTAGGGGGCGGAGGAAGTGGCTACATCTTC,CAWSAPGVGGGGSGYIF
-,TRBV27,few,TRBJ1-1,TGTGCCAGCAGTTTATACGTAAGGGACACTGAAGCTTTCTTT,CASSLYVRDTEAFF
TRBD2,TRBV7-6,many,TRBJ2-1,TGTGCCAGCAGCTTAGCGGGACTAGTCTCCAATGAGCAGTTCTTC,CASSLAGLVSNEQFF
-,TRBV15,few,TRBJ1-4,TGTGCCACCAGCGGACCGTGGGCAGGGAATGAAAAACTGTTTTTT,CATSGPWAGNEKLFF
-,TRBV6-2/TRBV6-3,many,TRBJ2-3,TGTGCCAGCAGTAAAGATAGCACAGATACGCAGTATTTT,CASSKDSTDTQYF
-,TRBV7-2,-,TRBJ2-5,TGTGCCAGCAGTTCCCGGGGACGGGGGCCACGCGAGACCCAGTACTTC,CASSSRGRGPRETQYF
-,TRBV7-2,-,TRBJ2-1,TGTGCCAGCAGCTCCCGTGGGGGCAGGGGGGCGCGATATGGGCAGTTCTTC,CASSSRGGRGARYGQFF
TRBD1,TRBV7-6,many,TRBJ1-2,TGTGCCAGCAGCTCCGCCGGGACAGGATATGGCTACACCTTC,CASSSAGTGYGYTF
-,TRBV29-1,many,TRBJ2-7,TGCAGCGTTCAGGGACTTTCCTACGAGCAGTACTTC,CSVQGLSYEQYF
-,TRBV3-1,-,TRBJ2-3,TGTGCCAGCAGCCTACGGGGTACAGATACGCGGTATTTT,CASSLRGTDTRYF
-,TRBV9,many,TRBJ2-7,TGTGCCAGCAGCGCCTCTGTAGATGGGGGTAGCTCCTACGAGCAGTACTTC,CASSASVDGGSSYEQYF
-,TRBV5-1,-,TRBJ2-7,TGCGCCAGTAGCTTGGTAAGGACCTCGGATGGCGAGCAGTACTTC,CASSLVRTSDGEQYF
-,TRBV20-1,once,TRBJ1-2,TGCAGTGCTAGAGATCCCACGACAGTTCTCTATGGCTACACCTTC,CSARDPTTVLYGYTF
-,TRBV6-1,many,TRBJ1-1,TGTGCCAGCAGTGAAAGGCAAGGAGCCGCGGTAGCTTTCTTT,CASSERQGAAVAFF
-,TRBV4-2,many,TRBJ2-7,TGTGCCAGCAGCCAAGGACTAGAGACCTACGAGCAGTACTTC,CASSQGLETYEQYF
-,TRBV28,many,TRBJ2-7,TGTGCCAGCAGTGCCCCTCTCGCCTACGAGCAGTACTTC,CASSAPLAYEQYF